Each of the 17 T cell receptor beta chains below was sequenced from the same sample in a study of shared clonotypes between healthy human individuals (dated by TCRdb to 2018 to 2021). The library was prepared using the immunoSEQ multiplex PCR assay. TCRdb retrieved this table from immuneACCESS and kept in-frame rearrangements only. Not all clones are present; in checked studies, unresolved V genes account for under half, and no reason is known for the remainder. Present in this sample are some 2,000,000 clones, around 95% of which were seen just once. Together, the top ten hold approximately 0.13% of the sample. Sequenced material: naive CD4+ T cells sorted from blood. This specimen's cell subset or site label, interpreted: CD45RA+ positively selected. The receptors come from a man aged 18 to 29 in good health.

The V call is TRBV2, the J call TRBJ1-2; 9 bases fit TRBD1. V was clipped by 5 bases and J by 4 bases; unmatched bases: 5. Germline CDR1 SNHLY, CDR2 FYNNEI. The CDR3 sequence is 14 residues long. The CDR3 region is CASSLQGAIYGYTF. CDR3 bases: TGTGCCAGCAGTTTACAGGGGGCGATCTATGGCTACACCTTC.

The chain links TRBV15 to TRBJ2-7, with D tentatively TRBD1 or TRBD2 (7 bases each). CDR1 is LNHNV, CDR2 YYDKDF, per germline (reference sequence). The CDR3 sequence is 17 residues long. V dropped 5 bases and J dropped 3 bases, with 23 bases sitting between them. The CDR3 nucleotides are TGTGCCACCAGCTTCCAATGGGGGGGACAGAACCACTACGAGCAGTACTTC. Its protein product is CATSFQWGGQNHYEQYF.

The chain is built from TRBV4-3 and TRBJ2-5; 7 bases line up with TRBD2. Trimming at V came to 11 bases and at J to 5 bases, leaving 11 bases not matched to a gene. There are 13 residues in the CDR3. The V gene's germline CDR1 is LGHNA and CDR2 YSLEER. The CDR3 loop reads CARIRTSPETQYF. Written as DNA, the CDR3 is TGCGCCCGCATCAGGACTAGTCCCGAGACCCAGTACTTC.

The chain has TRBV6-1 and TRBJ1-3; weak D call: TRBD1 (6 bases). CDR1 and CDR2 (germline): MNHNS, SASEGT. The CDR3 is made up of 15 amino acids. V shed 7 bases and J shed 3 bases, with 16 bases lying between them. The CDR3 region has the DNA TGTGCCAGCACCCGAGGACAGATAATTGGAAACACCATATATTTT. Translated: CASTRGQIIGNTIYF.

This clone was picked up one time. The sample holds other DNA sequences that translate to the same CDR3. The V call is TRBV30, the J call TRBJ2-7; the D call may be TRBD1 or TRBD2 (5 bases each). V lost 3 bases to trimming and J lost 2 bases, with 11 bases between them. This CDR3 comprises 13 residues. Germline V lookup: CDR1 GTSNPN, CDR2 SVGIG (reference sequence). CDR3 region: CAWSRGNPYEQYF. In DNA, the CDR3 is TGTGCCTGGAGCCGGGGCAATCCCTACGAGCAGTACTTC.

The chain uses TRBV7-8 and TRBJ2-1; TRBD2 agrees at 9 bases. The V gene end was trimmed by 2 bases and the J gene end by 7 bases; junction bases not matched to a gene: 9. From germline, CDR1 is SGHVS and CDR2 FQNEAQ. The length of the CDR3 is 16 residues. CDR3 nucleotide sequence: TGTGCCAGCAGCTTATCGGGCGGGGGGGCTTTGAATGAGCAGTTCTTC. Protein product: CASSLSGGGALNEQFF.

The V and J genes are TRBV4-3 and TRBJ2-1; maybe TRBD2 (5 bases). The CDR3 sequence is 14 residues long. Trimming took off 0 bases at V and 9 bases at J, with 12 bases between the two ends. Germline V CDR1 and CDR2: LGHNA, YSLEER. The CDR3 DNA sequence: TGCGCCAGCAGCCAAGATGAACTAGTCAGTGAGCAGTTCTTC. Translation gives CASSQDELVSEQFF.

This chain uses TRBV18 with TRBJ1-3; possibly TRBD1 for D (6 bases). The CDR3 extends over 17 amino acids. Per the germline V gene, CDR1 is KGHSH and CDR2 is LQKENI. Trimming removed 2 bases from V and 0 bases from J, with 14 bases in between. The DNA of the CDR3 is TGTGCCAGCTCACCATTCGAACAGGGAGTCTCTGGAAACACCATATATTTT. Translation gives CASSPFEQGVSGNTIYF. The full variable domain, its missing parts supplied by reference TRBV18 and TRBJ1-3, is NAGVMQNPRHLVRRRGQEARLRCSPMKGHSHVYWYRQLPEEGLKFMVYLQKENIIDESGMPKERFSAEFPKEGPSILRIQQVVRGDSAAYFCASSPFEQGVSGNTIYFGEGSWLTVV.

V is TRBV29-1 and J is TRBJ2-5; D is undetermined. This CDR3 has 13 amino acids. CDR1 is SQVTM, CDR2 ANQGSEA, per germline. Trimming took 0 bases from V and 5 from J, leaving 10 bases between them. The CDR3 loop reads CSVEDYVKETQYF. The CDR3 DNA sequence: TGCAGCGTTGAAGATTACGTTAAGGAGACCCAGTACTTC.

The J gene is TRBJ2-7, the V gene TRBV7-2, with 7 bases fitting TRBD1. The V and J ends lost 4 bases and 6 bases, in that order; junction bases with no gene match: 6. Germline loops: CDR1 SGHTA, CDR2 FQGNSA. This CDR3 has 13 amino acids. CDR3 bases: TGTGCCAGCAGCTCCACGGACAGGCGCGAGCAGTACTTC. Encoded protein: CASSSTDRREQYF.

The chain recombines TRBV10-3 with TRBJ1-5; 8 nucleotides agree with TRBD1. The germline CDR1 and CDR2 sequences are ENHRY and SYGVKD. The CDR3 covers 14 residues. The junction had 11 bases not matched to a gene; V was cut back by 10 bases and J by 6 bases. The CDR3 DNA reads as TGTGCCAGCCGGGCACAGGGGGACGCTCAGCCCCAGCATTTT. Amino acids: CASRAQGDAQPQHF.

The chain carries TRBV7-9 and TRBJ2-1, with 7 positions matching TRBD2. The CDR3 consists of 13 residues. Per the germline V gene, CDR1 is SEHNR and CDR2 is FQNEAQ (reference sequence). V trimming: 5 bases; J trimming: 10 bases; junction bases outside the gene matches: 8. CDR3 region: CASSLPGRNEQFF. The CDR3 coding sequence is TGTGCCAGCAGCCTACCCGGGAGGAACGAGCAGTTCTTC.

The V gene is TRBV7-8, the J gene TRBJ2-3; D is possibly TRBD2 (6 bases). Trimming shortened V by 1 base and J by 2 bases, and 10 bases separated the two germline ends. The CDR3 runs 15 residues. Germline V gene lookup returns CDR1 SGHVS and CDR2 FQNEAQ. As DNA, the CDR3 is TGTGCCAGCAGCTTAGTTCGCGGGGCCACAGATACGCAGTATTTT. Translated: CASSLVRGATDTQYF.

This clone has a single count. CDR3 in amino acids: CASSAKQGIYYNSPLHF. DNA for the CDR3: TGTGCCAGCAGCGCGAAACAGGGGATTTACTATAATTCACCCCTCCACTTT. V and J are TRBV9 and TRBJ1-6; 7 bases are a match to TRBD1. The CDR3 extends over 17 amino acids. V was pared by 3 bases and J by 3 bases, with 9 bases of the junction left unmatched. Germline CDR1 SGDLS, CDR2 YYNGEE.

The chain carries TRBV2 and TRBJ2-7; D is perhaps TRBD1 or TRBD2 (5 bases each). The V end lost 7 bases, the J end lost 2 bases, and 15 bases lay between the germline ends. The CDR3 extends over 14 amino acids. CDR1 and CDR2 from the germline V gene are SNHLY and FYNNEI. CDR3 in DNA: TGTGCCAGCACTCTAGGGACCGCACCCTACGAGCAGTACTTC. This encodes CASTLGTAPYEQYF.

The table lists this clone with a count of one. This rearrangement joins TRBV28 to TRBJ1-1; a weak D match, TRBD1 (6 bases). Germline-derived CDR1 and CDR2 are MDHEN and SYDVKM. Between the trimmed V and J ends, which lost 6 bases and 4 bases, there was a span of 36 bases. This CDR3 has 21 amino acids. CDR3 in amino acids: CASRPNPGGSARPGGGTEAFF. The CDR3 nucleotides read TGTGCCAGCAGGCCTAACCCCGGGGGGTCGGCACGCCCCGGGGGCGGCACTGAAGCTTTCTTT.

The chain uses TRBV6-1 and TRBJ2-6; the D is unclear. This CDR3 spans 14 amino acids. Germline V gives CDR1 MNHNS, CDR2 SASEGT. V lost 0 bases to trimming and J lost 2 bases, with 2 bases between them. In nucleotides, the CDR3 is TGTGCCAGCAGTGAAGCCCCTGGGGCCAACGTCCTGACTTTC. Its protein is CASSEAPGANVLTF.